This TCR beta chain was recorded in a study of cytomegalovirus exposure and HLA in healthy donors. The wider study: An early data release held tens of millions of unique TCRs from HLA-typed donors.

In the PCR, 60 Vbeta and 13 Jbeta primers were used. As processed by the authors: The count from a later analysis was tens of millions of unique TCR beta chains, some 12 million of them shared. Sequencing used immunoSEQ multiplex PCR; TCRdb keeps in-frame clones, though not all of them. For V, J and clone size, that table is used; D and trimming come from the DNA. The ten top clones account for about 0.96%, within a sample of around 140,000 clones. J was trimmed by 6 bases and V by 6 bases; bases with no gene match: 10. There are 15 residues in the CDR3. Germline CDR1 is MNHEY and CDR2 is SVGAGI. Findings and caveats of the study: A cluster of highly shared sequence variants was likely a sequencing artifact. A missense variant in DCLRE1C was later tied to TCR beta V- and J-gene trimming.

With respect to this clone: The antigen is not known.

Sequenced material: PBMCs. The chain uses TRBV6-5 and TRBJ2-2, with 7 bases fitting TRBD1. The receptor's source is a male donor in good health and CMV-seronegative. The CDR3 sequence: CASSSRDSGPGELFF. CDR3 DNA sequence: TGTGCCAGCAGCTCCCGGGACAGCGGTCCCGGGGAGCTGTTTTTT.